This TCR beta chain was found in a study of shared clonotypes between healthy human individuals. There are 16 residues in the CDR3. Looked up from germline, CDR1 is MGHRA and CDR2 is YSYEKL. Deletions cut 1 base from V and 1 base from J, with 12 bases between. Generated by immunoSEQ multiplex PCR, the TCRdb table keeps only in-frame clones and is missing some. The repertoire consists of roughly 2.5 million clones, with just over 90% occurring once and the leading ten covering roughly 0.15%. The receptor was isolated from a man between 18 and 29 years old in good health. The sample taken for sequencing was naive CD4+ T cells sorted from blood. Sample subset: CD45RA+ positively selected. The chain combines TRBV4-1 with TRBJ2-3; D is unclear. Here the CDR3 reads CASSQVGWRRTDTQYF. CDR3 nucleotide sequence: TGCGCCAGCAGCCAAGTGGGGTGGCGGCGCACAGATACGCAGTATTTT.